This TCR beta chain was observed in a study of blood T cell repertoires in COVID-19. CDR3 length equals 15 residues. Trimming cost V 3 bases and J 5 bases; bases outside gene matches: 6. Germline V lookup: CDR1 LGHNA, CDR2 YSLEER. The cohort comprised adults aged about 18 to 100 years residing in approximately 25 US areas. In the study's own analysis: Reference gene primer amplification yielded estimated nucleated cell counts. The data were produced by immunoSEQ multiplex PCR, yet TCRdb's version contains in-frame clones alone and is incomplete. V and J calls and clone size are copied from that table; D and trimming were computed from the DNA. Counted here are roughly 260,000 clones, approximately 88% occurring once; the ten biggest clones make up just over 2.5%.

This chain links TRBV4-3 with TRBJ2-1, with 8 bases aligning to TRBD2. The clonotype was recovered from a young woman with acute COVID-19. Sample: PBMCs or T cells enriched from blood (not recorded which). The CDR3 bases are TGCGCCAGCAGCCAGATACTAGCGGAGAACAATGAGCAGTTCTTC. Translated, it gives CASSQILAENNEQFF.